Included here is one TCR beta chain sequence, with context. Assay: immunoSEQ multiplex PCR; the TCRdb copy retains only in-frame clones and omits some. The sample includes tens of thousands of clones, over 70% of them seen just once. Trimming cost V 2 bases and J 2 bases, with 12 bases left between them. Germline V CDR1 and CDR2: MNHEY, SMNVEV (reference sequence). This CDR3 region has 15 residues. The sample originates from a study of T cell clones after liver transplantation. Sequences were derived from CD4+ T cells from blood, sampled before liver transplant. The receptor was isolated from a human donor who received a liver transplant. J is TRBJ1-2 and V is TRBV27; D is unclear. The CDR3 loop is CASSLKREANYGYTF. CDR3 nucleotides: TGTGCCAGCAGTTTAAAAAGGGAGGCCAACTATGGCTACACCTTC.